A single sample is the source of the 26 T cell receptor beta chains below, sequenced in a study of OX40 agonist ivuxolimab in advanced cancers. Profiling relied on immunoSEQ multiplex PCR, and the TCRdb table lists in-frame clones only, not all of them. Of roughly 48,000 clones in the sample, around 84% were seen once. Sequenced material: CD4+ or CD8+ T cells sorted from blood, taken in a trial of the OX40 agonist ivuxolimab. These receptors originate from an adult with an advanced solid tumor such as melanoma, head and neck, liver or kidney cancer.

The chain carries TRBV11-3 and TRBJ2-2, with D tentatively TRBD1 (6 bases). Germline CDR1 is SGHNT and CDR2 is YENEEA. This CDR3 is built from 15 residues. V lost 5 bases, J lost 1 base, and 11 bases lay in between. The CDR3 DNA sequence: TGTGCCAGCAGCACAAGACAGGAGAACACCGGGGAGCTGTTTTTT. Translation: CASSTRQENTGELFF.

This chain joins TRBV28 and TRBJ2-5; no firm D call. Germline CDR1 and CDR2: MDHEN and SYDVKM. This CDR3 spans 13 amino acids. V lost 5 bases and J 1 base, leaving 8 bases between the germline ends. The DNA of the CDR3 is TGTGCCAGCAGTAAGGCAGGCCAAGAGACCCAGTACTTC. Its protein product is CASSKAGQETQYF.

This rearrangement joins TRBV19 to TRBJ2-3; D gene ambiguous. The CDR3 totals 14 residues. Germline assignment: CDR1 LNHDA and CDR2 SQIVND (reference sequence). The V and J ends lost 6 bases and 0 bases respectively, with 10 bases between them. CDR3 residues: CASRLKTSTDTQYF. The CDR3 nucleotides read TGTGCCAGTAGACTAAAAACTAGCACAGATACGCAGTATTTT. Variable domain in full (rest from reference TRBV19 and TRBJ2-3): DGGITQSPKYLFRKEGQNVTLSCEQNLNHDAMYWYRQDPGQGLRLIYYSQIVNDFQKGDIAEGYSVSREKKESFPLTVTSAQKNPTAFYLCASRLKTSTDTQYFGPGTRLTVL.

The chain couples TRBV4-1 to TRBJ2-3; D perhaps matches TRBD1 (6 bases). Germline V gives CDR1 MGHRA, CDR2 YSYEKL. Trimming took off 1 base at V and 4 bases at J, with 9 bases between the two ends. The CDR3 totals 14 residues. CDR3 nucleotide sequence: TGCGCCAGCAGCCAAGTAGGGACACCAGATACGCAGTATTTT. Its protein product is CASSQVGTPDTQYF.

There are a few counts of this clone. CDR3: CASSLDGASYGYTF. The CDR3, as DNA: TGTGCCAGCAGCTTAGATGGGGCTAGCTATGGCTACACCTTC. The rearrangement joins TRBV7-9 to TRBJ1-2, with D perhaps TRBD1 (5 bases). V gave up 1 base and J gave up 4 bases, with 10 bases separating them. CDR3 size: 14 residues. Germline V gene lookup returns CDR1 SEHNR and CDR2 FQNEAQ (reference sequence).

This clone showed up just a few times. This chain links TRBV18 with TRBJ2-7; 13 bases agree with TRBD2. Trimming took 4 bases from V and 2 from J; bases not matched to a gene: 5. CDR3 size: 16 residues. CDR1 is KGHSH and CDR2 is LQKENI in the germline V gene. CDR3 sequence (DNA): TGTGCCAGCTCACAACTAGCGGGAGGGCGGGCCTACGAGCAGTACTTC. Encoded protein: CASSQLAGGRAYEQYF.

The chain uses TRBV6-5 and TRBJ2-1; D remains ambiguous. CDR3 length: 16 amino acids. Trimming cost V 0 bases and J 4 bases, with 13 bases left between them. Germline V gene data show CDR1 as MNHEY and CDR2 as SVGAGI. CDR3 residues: CASSYSPSKRYNEQFF. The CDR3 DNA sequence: TGTGCCAGCAGTTACTCCCCGTCAAAGAGGTACAATGAGCAGTTCTTC.

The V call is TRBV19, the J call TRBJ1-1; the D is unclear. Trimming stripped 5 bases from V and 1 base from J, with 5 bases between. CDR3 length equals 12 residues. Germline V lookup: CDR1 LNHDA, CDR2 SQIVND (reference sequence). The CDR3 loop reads CASSPRNTEAFF. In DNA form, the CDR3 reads TGTGCCAGTAGTCCAAGGAACACTGAAGCTTTCTTT.

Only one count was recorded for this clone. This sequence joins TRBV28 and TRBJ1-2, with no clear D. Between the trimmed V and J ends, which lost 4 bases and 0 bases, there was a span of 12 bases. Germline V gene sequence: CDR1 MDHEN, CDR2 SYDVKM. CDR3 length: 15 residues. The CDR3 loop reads CASSWAARPNYGYTF. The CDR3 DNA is TGTGCCAGCAGTTGGGCGGCCCGACCTAACTATGGCTACACCTTC.

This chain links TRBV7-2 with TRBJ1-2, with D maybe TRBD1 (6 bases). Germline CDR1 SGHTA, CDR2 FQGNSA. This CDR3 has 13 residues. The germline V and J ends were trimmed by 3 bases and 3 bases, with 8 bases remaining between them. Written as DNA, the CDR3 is TGTGCCAGCAGCTTTAGGGGGGACTATGGCTACACCTTC. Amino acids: CASSFRGDYGYTF.

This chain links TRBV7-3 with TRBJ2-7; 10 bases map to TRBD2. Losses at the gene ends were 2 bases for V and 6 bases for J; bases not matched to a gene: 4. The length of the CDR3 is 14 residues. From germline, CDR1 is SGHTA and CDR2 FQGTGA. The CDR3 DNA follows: TGTGCCAGCAGCTTACTAGCGGGGGCCGCCGAGCAGTACTTC. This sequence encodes CASSLLAGAAEQYF.

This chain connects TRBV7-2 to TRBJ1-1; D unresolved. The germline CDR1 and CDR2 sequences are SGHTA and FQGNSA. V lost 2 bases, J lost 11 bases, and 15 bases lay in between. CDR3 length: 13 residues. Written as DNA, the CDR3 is TGTGCCAGCAGCTTAAACGGGAGGGATTTGGCTTTCTTT. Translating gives CASSLNGRDLAFF.

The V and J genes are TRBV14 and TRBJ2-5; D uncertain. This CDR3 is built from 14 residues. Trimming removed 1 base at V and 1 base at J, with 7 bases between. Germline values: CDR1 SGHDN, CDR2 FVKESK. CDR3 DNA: TGTGCCAGCAGCCAAGTTTGGTCCCAAGAGACCCAGTACTTC. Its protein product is CASSQVWSQETQYF.

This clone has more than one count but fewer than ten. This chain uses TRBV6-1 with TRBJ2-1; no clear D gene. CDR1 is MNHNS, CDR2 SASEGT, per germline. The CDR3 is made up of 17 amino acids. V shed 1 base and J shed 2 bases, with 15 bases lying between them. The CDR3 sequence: CASSEELRGFPYNEQFF. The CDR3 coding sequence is TGTGCCAGCAGTGAAGAATTACGTGGGTTTCCCTACAATGAGCAGTTCTTC.

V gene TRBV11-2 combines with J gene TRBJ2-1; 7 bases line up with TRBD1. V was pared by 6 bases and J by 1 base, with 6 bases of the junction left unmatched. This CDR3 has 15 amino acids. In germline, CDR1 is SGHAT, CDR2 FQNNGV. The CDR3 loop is CASRRTGESYNEQFF. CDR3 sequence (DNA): TGTGCCAGCAGGCGGACAGGTGAGTCCTACAATGAGCAGTTCTTC. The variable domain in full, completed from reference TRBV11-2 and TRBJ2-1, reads EAGVAQSPRYKIIEKRQSVAFWCNPISGHATLYWYQQILGQGPKLLIQFQNNGVVDDSQLPKDRFSAERLKGVDSTLKIQPAKLEDSAVYLCASRRTGESYNEQFFGPGTRLTVL.

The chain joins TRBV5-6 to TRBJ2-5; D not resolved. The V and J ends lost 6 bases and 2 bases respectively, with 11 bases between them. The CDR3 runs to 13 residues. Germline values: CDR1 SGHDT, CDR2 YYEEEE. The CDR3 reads CASKAWSQETQYF. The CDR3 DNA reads TGTGCCAGCAAGGCCTGGTCACAAGAGACCCAGTACTTC.

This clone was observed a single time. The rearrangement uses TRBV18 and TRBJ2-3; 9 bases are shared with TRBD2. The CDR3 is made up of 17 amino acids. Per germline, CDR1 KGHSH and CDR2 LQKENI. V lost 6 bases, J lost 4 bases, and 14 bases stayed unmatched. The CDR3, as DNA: TGTGCCAGCTCGCAAGATTCCGGGACTAGCTTCCCAGATACGCAGTATTTT. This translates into CASSQDSGTSFPDTQYF.

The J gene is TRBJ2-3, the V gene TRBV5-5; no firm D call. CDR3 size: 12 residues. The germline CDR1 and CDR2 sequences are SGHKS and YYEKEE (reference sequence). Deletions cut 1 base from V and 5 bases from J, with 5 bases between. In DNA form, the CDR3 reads TGTGCCAGCAGCTTGAACGGAGATACGCAGTATTTT. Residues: CASSLNGDTQYF.

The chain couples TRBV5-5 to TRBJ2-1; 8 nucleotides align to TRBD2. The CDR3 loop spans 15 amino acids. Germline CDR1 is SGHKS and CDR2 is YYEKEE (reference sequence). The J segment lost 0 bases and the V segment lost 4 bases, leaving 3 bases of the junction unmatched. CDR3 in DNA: TGTGCCAGCAGCGGCGGGGGGAGCTCCTACAATGAGCAGTTCTTC. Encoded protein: CASSGGGSSYNEQFF.

The CDR3 region is CASSWTGSSGEKLFF. The CDR3 bases are TGTGCCAGCAGTTGGACGGGTTCTTCGGGTGAAAAACTGTTTTTT. The chain employs TRBV28 and TRBJ1-4; the D is unclear. The germline V gene has CDR1 MDHEN and CDR2 SYDVKM. Trimming cost V 4 bases and J 7 bases, with 16 bases left between them. This CDR3 region has 15 residues.

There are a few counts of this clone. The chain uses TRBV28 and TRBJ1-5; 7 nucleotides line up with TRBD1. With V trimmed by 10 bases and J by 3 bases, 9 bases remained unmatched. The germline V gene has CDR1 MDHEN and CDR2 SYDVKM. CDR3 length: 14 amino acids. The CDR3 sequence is CATGGGGPNQPQHF. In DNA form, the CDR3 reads TGTGCCACCGGTGGAGGGGGCCCCAATCAGCCCCAGCATTTT.

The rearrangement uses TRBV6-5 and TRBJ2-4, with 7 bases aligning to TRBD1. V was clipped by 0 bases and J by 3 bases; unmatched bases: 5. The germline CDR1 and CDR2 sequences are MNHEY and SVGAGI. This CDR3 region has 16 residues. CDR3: CASSYSPTGVKNIQYF. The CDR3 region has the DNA TGTGCCAGCAGTTACTCCCCTACAGGGGTCAAAAACATTCAGTACTTC.

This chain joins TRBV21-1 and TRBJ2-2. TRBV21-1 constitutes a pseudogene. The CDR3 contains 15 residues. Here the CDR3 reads CASSKVGPNTGELFF. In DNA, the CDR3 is TGTGCCAGCAGCAAAGTGGGTCCGAACACCGGGGAGCTGTTTTTT.

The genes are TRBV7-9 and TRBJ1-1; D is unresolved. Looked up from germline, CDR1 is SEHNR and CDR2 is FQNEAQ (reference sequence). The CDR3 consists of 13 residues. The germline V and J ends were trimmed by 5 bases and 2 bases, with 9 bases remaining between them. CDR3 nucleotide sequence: TGTGCCAGCAGCCCCCAAGTCAACACTGAAGCTTTCTTT. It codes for CASSPQVNTEAFF. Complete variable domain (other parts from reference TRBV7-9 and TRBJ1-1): DTGVSQNPRHKITKRGQNVTFRCDPISEHNRLYWYRQTLGQGPEFLTYFQNEAQLEKSRLLSDRFSAERPKGSFSTLEIQRTEQGDSAMYLCASSPQVNTEAFFGQGTRLTVV.

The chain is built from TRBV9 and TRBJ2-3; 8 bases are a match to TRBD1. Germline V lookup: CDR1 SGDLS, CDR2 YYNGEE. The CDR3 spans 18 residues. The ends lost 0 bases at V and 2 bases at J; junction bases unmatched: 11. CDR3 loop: CASSVALQQGGNTDTQYF. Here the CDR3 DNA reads TGTGCCAGCAGCGTAGCTCTTCAACAGGGGGGAAACACAGATACGCAGTATTTT.

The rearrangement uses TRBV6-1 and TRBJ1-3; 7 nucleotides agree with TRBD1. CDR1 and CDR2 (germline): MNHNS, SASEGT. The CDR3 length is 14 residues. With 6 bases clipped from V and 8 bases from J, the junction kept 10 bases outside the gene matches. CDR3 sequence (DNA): TGTGCCAGCAGACAGGACAGGCGGTCGGACACCATATATTTT. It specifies CASRQDRRSDTIYF.